These 4 T cell receptor beta chains were sequenced from one sample in a study of OX40 agonist ivuxolimab in advanced cancers. The protocol was immunoSEQ multiplex PCR, while the TCRdb copy is restricted to in-frame clones and leaves out a portion. The sample shows about 54,000 clones, 91% of them seen only once. The sample here was CD4+ or CD8+ T cells sorted from blood, taken in a trial of the OX40 agonist ivuxolimab. These receptor sequences come from an adult with an advanced solid tumor such as melanoma, head and neck, liver or kidney cancer.

As for this clone: The same CDR3 also results from other DNA sequences found in this sample. This chain links TRBV25-1 with TRBJ2-7; no definite D call. CDR1 is MGHDK and CDR2 is SYGVNS in the germline V gene. The V end was cut by 7 bases, the J end by 1 base, with 5 bases between. The CDR3 spans 11 residues. CDR3 sequence (DNA): TGTGCCAGCACCGATTCCTACGAGCAGTACTTC. Translated, it gives CASTDSYEQYF.

The gene calls are TRBV4-1 and TRBJ1-5; the D gene is possibly TRBD1 (5 bases). V gave up 1 base and J gave up 7 bases, with 14 bases separating them. This CDR3 spans 15 amino acids. Germline assignment: CDR1 MGHRA and CDR2 YSYEKL. CDR3 coding DNA: TGCGCCAGCAGCCAAGCAGTCAGGGCAGCCCAGCCCCAGCATTTT. Its translation is CASSQAVRAAQPQHF.

CDR3: CASSLWSGQETQYF. The CDR3 DNA reads TGTGCCAGCAGTTTATGGTCCGGGCAAGAGACCCAGTACTTC. V and J are TRBV27 and TRBJ2-5; D gene ambiguous. Trimming took 1 base from V and 2 from J, leaving 8 bases between them. This CDR3 is 14 amino acids long. Germline values: CDR1 MNHEY, CDR2 SMNVEV (reference sequence).

This chain connects TRBV19 to TRBJ2-7, with no clear D. The CDR3 is 13 amino acids. The V and J ends lost 6 bases and 3 bases respectively, with 12 bases between them. Germline values: CDR1 LNHDA, CDR2 SQIVND (reference sequence). The CDR3 DNA reads as TGTGCCAGTAGCGACGAGTACAGCTACGAGCAGTACTTC. Its protein product is CASSDEYSYEQYF.